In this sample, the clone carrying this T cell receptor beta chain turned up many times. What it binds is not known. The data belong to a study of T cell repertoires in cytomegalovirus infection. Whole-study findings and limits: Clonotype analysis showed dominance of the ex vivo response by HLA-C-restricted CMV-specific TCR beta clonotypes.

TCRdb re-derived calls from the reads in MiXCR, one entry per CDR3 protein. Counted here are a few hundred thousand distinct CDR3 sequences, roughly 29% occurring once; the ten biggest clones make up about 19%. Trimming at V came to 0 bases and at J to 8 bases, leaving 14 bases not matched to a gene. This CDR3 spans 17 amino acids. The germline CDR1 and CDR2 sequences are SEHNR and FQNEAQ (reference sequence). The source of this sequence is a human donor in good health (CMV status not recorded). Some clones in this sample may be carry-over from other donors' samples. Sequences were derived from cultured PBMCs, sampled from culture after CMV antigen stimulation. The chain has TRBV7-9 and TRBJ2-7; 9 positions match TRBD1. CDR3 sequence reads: CASSLALGGGQGAQQYF. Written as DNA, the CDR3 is TGTGCCAGCAGCTTAGCGCTTGGGGGGGGACAGGGTGCCCAGCAGTACTTC.